The source of this TCR beta chain is a study of T-cell memory formation after mild COVID-19. Whole-study context: TCR clustering was largely donor specific.

V gave up 0 bases and J gave up 6 bases, with 18 bases separating them. The CDR3 is 16 amino acids. Germline V gene sequence: CDR1 DFQATT, CDR2 SNEGSKA (reference sequence). On this clonotype: The target antigen is unknown.

TCRdb recomputed calls from the 5' RACE reads with MiXCR, one row per CDR3 protein. The table has approximately 150,000 distinct CDR3 sequences, 13% to 15% seen once. Overall study findings and caveats: The authors did not confirm SARS-CoV-2 specificity of second-wave clones peaking day 37. In pre-infection memory, a portion of responding clones appeared, which suggested that cross-reactive memory joined.

Sequenced material: PBMCs or a T cell subset sorted from them (not recorded which). The TCR originated in an adult woman who had mild COVID-19 (a few samples of this study predate the infection). Cell type and time point are not known. The rearrangement uses TRBV20-1 and TRBJ2-1; no clear D gene. CDR3 residues: CSARDGKEHLSNEQFF. The CDR3 bases are TGCAGTGCTAGAGATGGCAAGGAACATCTTTCCAATGAGCAGTTCTTC.